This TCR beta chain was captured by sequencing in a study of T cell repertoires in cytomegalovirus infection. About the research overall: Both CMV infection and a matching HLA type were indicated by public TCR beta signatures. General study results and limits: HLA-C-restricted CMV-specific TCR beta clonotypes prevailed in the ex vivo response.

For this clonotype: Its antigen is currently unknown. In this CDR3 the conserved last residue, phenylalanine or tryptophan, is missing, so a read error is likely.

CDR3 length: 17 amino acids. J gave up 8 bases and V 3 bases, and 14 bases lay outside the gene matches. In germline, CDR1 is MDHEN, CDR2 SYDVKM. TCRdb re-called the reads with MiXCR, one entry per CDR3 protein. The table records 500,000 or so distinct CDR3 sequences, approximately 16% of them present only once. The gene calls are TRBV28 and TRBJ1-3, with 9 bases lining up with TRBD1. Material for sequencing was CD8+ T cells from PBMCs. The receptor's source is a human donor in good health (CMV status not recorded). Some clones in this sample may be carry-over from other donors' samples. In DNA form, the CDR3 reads TGTGCCAGCAGTTTTACGGGACAGGGAGCCCGGGGGGACACCATATATTAT. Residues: CASSFTGQGARGDTIYY.